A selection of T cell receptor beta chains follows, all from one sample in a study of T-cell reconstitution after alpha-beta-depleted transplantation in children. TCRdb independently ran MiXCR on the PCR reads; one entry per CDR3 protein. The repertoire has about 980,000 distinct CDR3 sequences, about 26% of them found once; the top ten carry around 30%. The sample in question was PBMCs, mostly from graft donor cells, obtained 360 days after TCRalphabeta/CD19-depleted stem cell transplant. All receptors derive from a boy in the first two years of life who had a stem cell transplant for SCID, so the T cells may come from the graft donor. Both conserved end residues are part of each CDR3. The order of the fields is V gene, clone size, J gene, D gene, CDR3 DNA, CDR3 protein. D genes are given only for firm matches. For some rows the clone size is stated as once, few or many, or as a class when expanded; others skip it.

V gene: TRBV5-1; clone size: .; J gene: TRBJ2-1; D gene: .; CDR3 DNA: TGCGCCAGCAGCTTGGATTGGACAGCCAACAATGAGCAGTTCTTC; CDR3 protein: CASSLDWTANNEQFF
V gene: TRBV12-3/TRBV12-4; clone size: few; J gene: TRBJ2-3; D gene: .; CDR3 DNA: TGTGCCAGCAGTTTTCGCGGTGTGGATACGCAGTATTTT; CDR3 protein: CASSFRGVDTQYF
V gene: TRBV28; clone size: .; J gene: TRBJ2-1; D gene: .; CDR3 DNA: TGTGCCAGCAGTATTAGGAATGAGCAGTTCTTC; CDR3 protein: CASSIRNEQFF
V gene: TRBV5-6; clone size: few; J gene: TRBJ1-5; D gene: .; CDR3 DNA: TGTGCCAGCAGCCCCGCTGGGGGACGGCTAAGCAATCAGCCCCAGCATTTT; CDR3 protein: CASSPAGGRLSNQPQHF
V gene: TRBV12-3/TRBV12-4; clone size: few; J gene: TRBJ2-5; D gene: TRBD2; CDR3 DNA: TGTGCCAGCAGTTTTTCTAGCGGGGGGCGCCAAGAGACCCAGTACTTC; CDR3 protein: CASSFSSGGRQETQYF
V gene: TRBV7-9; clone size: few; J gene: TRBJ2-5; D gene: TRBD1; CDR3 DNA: TGTGCCAGCAGCTGGACAGGGCACCAAAAAGAGACCCAGTACTTC; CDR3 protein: CASSWTGHQKETQYF
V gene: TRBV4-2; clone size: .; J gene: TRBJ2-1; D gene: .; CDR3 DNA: TGTGCCAGCAGCCAAGATCCCTTCTCCTACAATGAGCAGTTCTTC; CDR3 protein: CASSQDPFSYNEQFF
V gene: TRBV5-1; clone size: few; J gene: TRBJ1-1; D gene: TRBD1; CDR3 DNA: TGCGCCAGCAGCATGGACTTAGGACAGGTCTCCACTGAAGCTTTCTTT; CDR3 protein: CASSMDLGQVSTEAFF
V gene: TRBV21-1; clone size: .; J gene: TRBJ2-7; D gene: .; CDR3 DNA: TGTGCCAGCATGGGAATACAGGGGGGTTGGTACGAGCAGTACTTC; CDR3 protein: CASMGIQGGWYEQYF
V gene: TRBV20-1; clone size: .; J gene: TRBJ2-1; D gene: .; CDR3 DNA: TGCAGTGGGGGGAGACAGAACAATGAGCAGTTCTTC; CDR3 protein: CSGGRQNNEQFF
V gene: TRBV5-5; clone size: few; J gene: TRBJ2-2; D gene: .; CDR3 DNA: TGTGCCAGCAGCTTGAAGAGGGGGGGCCTGAACACCGGGGAGCTGTTTTTT; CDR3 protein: CASSLKRGGLNTGELFF
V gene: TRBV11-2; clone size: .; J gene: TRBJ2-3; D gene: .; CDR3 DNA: TGTGCCAGCAGCTTACGTTGGGGGGCGCGGAGTGGGAGCACAGATACGCAGTATTTT; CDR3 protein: CASSLRWGARSGSTDTQYF